The 32 T cell receptor beta chains reported below all come from one sample, sequenced in a study of OX40 agonist ivuxolimab in advanced cancers. The assay was immunoSEQ multiplex PCR, and TCRdb's table has in-frame clones only and misses some. The table lists about 68,000 clones, 84% of them singletons. The sequenced sample was CD4+ or CD8+ T cells sorted from blood, obtained in a trial of the OX40 agonist ivuxolimab. The receptors were sampled from an adult with an advanced solid tumor such as melanoma, head and neck, liver or kidney cancer.

The rearrangement links TRBV7-2 to TRBJ2-7; 8 nucleotides align to TRBD1. The CDR3 contains 15 residues. Per the germline V gene, CDR1 is SGHTA and CDR2 is FQGNSA. With 6 bases clipped from V and 6 bases from J, the junction kept 13 bases outside the gene matches. CDR3 protein: CASSLIGTGSPEQYF. The CDR3 bases are TGTGCCAGCAGTCTCATCGGGACAGGCTCGCCCGAGCAGTACTTC.

The chain couples TRBV6-5 to TRBJ2-3; 7 bases are shared with TRBD1. Germline trimming cut 5 bases from V and 0 bases from J; bases unmatched to any gene: 5. In germline, CDR1 is MNHEY, CDR2 SVGAGI. This CDR3 has 15 residues. The DNA for the CDR3 is TGTGCCAGCAGTGTCGGGACAGCGAGCACAGATACGCAGTATTTT. Residues: CASSVGTASTDTQYF.

CDR3 DNA sequence: TGTGCCAGCAGCCCCCGACAGGCTTACGAAGGGTACGAGCAGTACTTC. This sequence encodes CASSPRQAYEGYEQYF. The chain couples TRBV7-9 to TRBJ2-7, with D tentatively TRBD1 (6 bases). Germline V gene data show CDR1 as SEHNR and CDR2 as FQNEAQ (reference sequence). V gave up 5 bases and J gave up 4 bases, with 21 bases separating them. The CDR3 sequence is 16 residues long.

The table lists this clone with a count of one. The V gene is TRBV7-3, the J gene TRBJ2-2; TRBD2 might be the D (5 bases). This CDR3 comprises 14 residues. V lost 2 bases and J 3 bases, leaving 7 bases between the germline ends. Germline CDR1 is SGHTA and CDR2 is FQGTGA. CDR3 DNA: TGTGCCAGCAGCTTATCACTAGACACCGGGGAGCTGTTTTTT. It specifies CASSLSLDTGELFF.

J is TRBJ2-1 and V is TRBV6-5; D gene uncertain. The CDR3 is 12 amino acids. Trimming took 5 bases from V and 10 from J, leaving 12 bases between them. Germline assignment: CDR1 MNHEY and CDR2 SVGAGI. CDR3 nucleotide sequence: TGTGCCAGCAGTCCCGGTCTCCGGGAGCAGTTCTTC. Residues: CASSPGLREQFF.

This chain uses TRBV10-1 with TRBJ1-1, with D perhaps matching TRBD1 (5 bases). Germline V lookup: CDR1 WNHNN, CDR2 SYGVQD (reference sequence). The CDR3 extends over 13 amino acids. V lost 3 bases and J 1 base, leaving 6 bases between the germline ends. Here the CDR3 DNA reads TGCGCCAGCAGTGACAGGGAGAACACTGAAGCTTTCTTT. Residues: CASSDRENTEAFF.

The chain carries TRBV9 and TRBJ2-7; 11 bases are a match to TRBD1. This CDR3 has 15 residues. CDR1 is SGDLS, CDR2 YYNGEE, per germline. Unmatched junction bases numbered 2, after V lost 3 bases and J lost 0 bases. The CDR3 DNA reads as TGTGCCAGCAGCGAGGGGACAGGGGGCTCCTACGAGCAGTACTTC. It is translated as CASSEGTGGSYEQYF.

V usage is TRBV19 and J usage is TRBJ2-3; 8 bases are a match to TRBD2. V was clipped by 7 bases and J by 6 bases; unmatched bases: 9. This CDR3 is built from 14 residues. In germline, CDR1 is LNHDA, CDR2 SQIVND (reference sequence). CDR3 loop: CASTPGGPSDTQYF. The DNA of the CDR3 is TGTGCCAGTACCCCGGGAGGGCCCTCGGATACGCAGTATTTT.

The J gene is TRBJ2-1, the V gene TRBV19; D is unclear. Germline V lookup: CDR1 LNHDA, CDR2 SQIVND (reference sequence). The ends were cut back, 3 bases at V and 6 bases at J, with 9 bases in the middle. The CDR3 consists of 13 residues. CDR3 DNA: TGTGCCAGTAGTATCGTTCCAGGCAATGAGCAGTTCTTC. Amino acids: CASSIVPGNEQFF.

The chain recombines TRBV7-2 with TRBJ2-7; D gene unclear. This CDR3 has 15 amino acids. Germline values: CDR1 SGHTA, CDR2 FQGNSA. V shed 3 bases and J shed 0 bases, with 12 bases lying between them. CDR3 nucleotide sequence: TGTGCCAGCAGCTTCAGACTGGCGAGCTCCTACGAGCAGTACTTC. This encodes CASSFRLASSYEQYF.

The chain is built from TRBV5-1 and TRBJ2-2, with D tentatively TRBD2 (6 bases). The CDR3 has 15 residues. The V end lost 2 bases, the J end lost 4 bases, and 12 bases lay between the germline ends. Germline V gives CDR1 SGHRS, CDR2 YFSETQ. CDR3 DNA sequence: TGCGCCAGCAGCTTCGGAGGGGCAGGCACCGGGGAGCTGTTTTTT. Its protein is CASSFGGAGTGELFF.

The chain joins TRBV27 to TRBJ2-7; 7 positions match TRBD1. Germline lookup yields CDR1 MNHEY and CDR2 SMNVEV (reference sequence). CDR3 length equals 14 residues. Trimming took 5 bases from V and 1 from J; bases not matched to a gene: 5. CDR3 protein: CASSNRDSSYEQYF. CDR3 coding DNA: TGTGCCAGCAGTAACCGGGACAGTTCCTACGAGCAGTACTTC.

The V and J genes are TRBV4-3 and TRBJ2-2; weak D call: TRBD2 (5 bases). This CDR3 is built from 19 residues. Germline V gives CDR1 LGHNA, CDR2 YSLEER. V was clipped by 0 bases and J by 5 bases, with 22 bases between them. The DNA for the CDR3 is TGCGCCAGCAGCCAAGAACTAGGCCTGAGAGGACGTCATACCGGGGAGCTGTTTTTT. Protein sequence: CASSQELGLRGRHTGELFF.

A note on this clone: Other nucleotide sequences from this sample produce the same CDR3. CDR3 in amino acids: CASSSPYNEQFF. For the CDR3, the DNA is TGTGCCAGCAGCTCACCATACAATGAGCAGTTCTTC. This rearrangement joins TRBV5-4 to TRBJ2-1; D gene unclear. The CDR3 has 12 amino acids. V was trimmed by 3 bases and J by 4 bases, leaving 5 bases between them. Germline lookup yields CDR1 SGHNT and CDR2 YYREEE (reference sequence).

CDR3 in DNA: TGCGCCAGCAGCTTGGCACAGGGGGAGAATGAAAAACTGTTTTTT. Its translation is CASSLAQGENEKLFF. The chain recombines TRBV5-1 with TRBJ1-4; 8 nucleotides line up with TRBD1. Trimming at V came to 0 bases and at J to 5 bases, leaving 3 bases not matched to a gene. Germline V gene data show CDR1 as SGHRS and CDR2 as YFSETQ. This CDR3 has 15 residues.

The chain uses TRBV23-1 and TRBJ2-5, with D unclear. Gene TRBJ2-7 matches the end of the DNA better, so the J call may be wrong. TRBV23-1 counts as an open reading frame of uncertain function. CDR3 length: 12 amino acids. The CDR3 sequence: CASSLSSYEQYF. For the CDR3, the DNA is TGCGCCAGCAGTCTAAGCTCCTACGAGCAGTACTTC.

This rearrangement joins TRBV9 to TRBJ2-5; D possibly corresponds to TRBD2 (6 bases). The germline V gene has CDR1 SGDLS and CDR2 YYNGEE. Trimming removed 2 bases from V and 7 bases from J, with 12 bases in between. There are 13 residues in the CDR3. The DNA of the CDR3 is TGTGCCAGCAGCGTGGGACTCATGGGGACCCAGTACTTC. Its protein product is CASSVGLMGTQYF.

This clone was picked up one time. CDR3 DNA: TGTGCCAGCAGCTTGGAGGCGGGCCAAGAGACCCAGTACTTC. Its protein product is CASSLEAGQETQYF. The V call is TRBV5-4, the J call TRBJ2-5, with a possible D match to TRBD2 (5 bases). The V and J ends lost 0 bases and 1 base respectively, with 7 bases between them. Germline V CDR1 and CDR2: SGHNT, YYREEE (reference sequence). This CDR3 region has 14 residues.

This clone occurred once. The J gene is TRBJ1-4, the V gene TRBV27; 8 nucleotides agree with TRBD1. The CDR3 is 12 amino acids. Germline CDR1 MNHEY, CDR2 SMNVEV (reference sequence). The J segment lost 8 bases and the V segment lost 5 bases, leaving 1 base of the junction unmatched. CDR3 sequence reads: CASSDRGEKLFF. DNA of the CDR3: TGTGCCAGCAGTGACAGGGGAGAAAAACTGTTTTTT. The whole variable domain, remainder taken from reference TRBV27 and TRBJ1-4, is EAQVTQNPRYLITVTGKKLTVTCSQNMNHEYMSWYRQDPGLGLRQIYYSMNVEVTDKGDVPEGYKVSRKEKRNFPLILESPSPNQTSLYFCASSDRGEKLFFGSGTQLSVL.

This clone was counted a single time. This chain uses TRBV10-3 with TRBJ1-5, with 10 positions matching TRBD1. V dropped 6 bases and J dropped 2; count of bases not matched to a gene: 4. This CDR3 is 15 amino acids long. CDR1 is ENHRY, CDR2 SYGVKD, per germline. The CDR3 nucleotides read TGTGCCATCAGGGGTGGGACAGGGGGCAATCAGCCCCAGCATTTT. Translated, it gives CAIRGGTGGNQPQHF.

The chain employs TRBV4-2 and TRBJ1-4; D may be TRBD1 (6 bases). Looked up from germline, CDR1 is LGHNA and CDR2 is YNFKEQ. The V and J ends lost 2 bases and 7 bases respectively, with 14 bases between them. The length of the CDR3 is 15 residues. The CDR3 protein is CASSQRQAQGEKLFF. CDR3 in DNA: TGTGCCAGCAGCCAAAGACAGGCCCAGGGTGAAAAACTGTTTTTT.

The V gene is TRBV7-2, the J gene TRBJ2-7, with D possibly being TRBD1 (6 bases). The CDR3 contains 13 residues. The germline V and J ends were trimmed by 4 bases and 7 bases, with 14 bases remaining between them. CDR1 SGHTA and CDR2 FQGNSA come from the germline V gene. CDR3 protein: CASSSSRGWEQYF. The DNA for the CDR3 is TGTGCCAGCAGCTCTAGCAGGGGTTGGGAGCAGTACTTC.

The chain recombines TRBV28 with TRBJ2-7, with D perhaps TRBD2 (6 bases). The germline V gene has CDR1 MDHEN and CDR2 SYDVKM. Deletions cut 5 bases from V and 4 bases from J, with 15 bases between. This CDR3 comprises 14 residues. The CDR3 DNA follows: TGTGCCAGCAGTCGACGTGGCGGACTATACGAGCAGTACTTC. Residues: CASSRRGGLYEQYF.

This chain links TRBV14 with TRBJ2-3, with a weak D call TRBD2 (6 bases). CDR1 SGHDN and CDR2 FVKESK come from the germline V gene. This CDR3 is 14 amino acids long. V was trimmed by 1 base and J by 5 bases, leaving 10 bases between them. DNA for the CDR3: TGTGCCAGCAGCCAAGTTGTGGGAGGAGATACGCAGTATTTT. Protein sequence: CASSQVVGGDTQYF.

The chain uses TRBV2 and TRBJ2-6; no definite D call. V was pared by 7 bases and J by 0 bases, with 7 bases between. This CDR3 spans 14 amino acids. Germline V gene lookup returns CDR1 SNHLY and CDR2 FYNNEI. The CDR3 sequence: CASTSDSGANVLTF. CDR3 sequence (DNA): TGTGCCAGCACGAGTGACTCTGGGGCCAACGTCCTGACTTTC.

The J gene is TRBJ1-2, the V gene TRBV9; perhaps TRBD1 as D (5 bases). Germline loops: CDR1 SGDLS, CDR2 YYNGEE. V dropped 6 bases and J dropped 2 bases, with 17 bases sitting between them. This CDR3 has 15 amino acids. The CDR3 region is CASTEMGGGNYGYTF. The CDR3, as DNA: TGTGCCAGCACCGAAATGGGGGGTGGGAACTATGGCTACACCTTC. Complete variable domain (other parts from reference TRBV9 and TRBJ1-2): DSGVTQTPKHLITATGQRVTLRCSPRSGDLSVYWYQQSLDQGLQFLIQYYNGEERAKGNILERFSAQQFPDLHSELNLSSLELGDSALYFCASTEMGGGNYGYTFGSGTRLTVV.

The chain links TRBV5-1 to TRBJ1-4; D is undetermined. Germline CDR1 is SGHRS and CDR2 is YFSETQ. This CDR3 spans 15 amino acids. The V end was cut by 4 bases, the J end by 8 bases, with 18 bases between. The CDR3 loop reads CASSLGVGIEEKLFF. In DNA form, the CDR3 reads TGCGCCAGCAGCCTCGGTGTGGGGATAGAAGAAAAACTGTTTTTT. The variable domain in full, completed from reference TRBV5-1 and TRBJ1-4, reads KAGVTQTPRYLIKTRGQQVTLSCSPISGHRSVSWYQQTPGQGLQFLFEYFSETQRNKGNFPGRFSGRQFSNSRSEMNVSTLELGDSALYLCASSLGVGIEEKLFFGSGTQLSVL.

J is TRBJ2-7 and V is TRBV10-1; D not certain. Germline CDR1 reads WNHNN; CDR2 reads SYGVQD (reference sequence). Trimming left V 6 bases short and J 1 base short, with 1 base between. The CDR3 has 10 residues. The CDR3, as DNA: TGCGCCAGCAGGTCCTACGAGCAGTACTTC. This gives the protein CASRSYEQYF.

Notes on this clone: A junction end diverges from the germline sequence, so it may reflect a read error. The J gene is TRBJ2-2, the V gene TRBV7-7; 7 nucleotides agree with TRBD2. CDR1 SSHAT and CDR2 FNYEAQ come from the germline V gene (reference sequence). This CDR3 region has 16 residues. This chain's CDR3 is CASSVFSGSSTGELFF. CDR3 DNA sequence: TGTGCTAGCAGCGTATTTAGCGGGTCTTCCACCGGGGAGCTGTTTTTT.

The chain combines TRBV18 with TRBJ2-2; D is possibly TRBD1 (6 bases). This CDR3 is built from 13 residues. With 6 bases removed from V and 1 base from J, the gap between germline ends came to 6 bases. Germline values: CDR1 KGHSH, CDR2 LQKENI. CDR3 DNA: TGTGCCAGCTCGGGACAGAACACCGGGGAGCTGTTTTTT. Translated, it gives CASSGQNTGELFF.

The chain couples TRBV28 to TRBJ2-6; TRBD1 agrees at 7 bases. Germline loops: CDR1 MDHEN, CDR2 SYDVKM. CDR3 length equals 14 residues. The trim removed 9 bases at V and 2 bases at J, leaving 4 bases unmatched. CDR3 bases: TGTGCCAGTACAGGGGCCCCTGGGGCCAACGTCCTGACTTTC. The encoded protein is CASTGAPGANVLTF.

The V and J genes are TRBV5-1 and TRBJ2-5; the match to TRBD2 covers 11 bases. With 4 bases clipped from V and 4 bases from J, the junction kept 3 bases outside the gene matches. The germline V gene encodes CDR1 SGHRS and CDR2 YFSETQ. This CDR3 has 14 amino acids. In DNA, the CDR3 is TGCGCCAGCAGCCATGGGACTAGCGGAGAGACCCAGTACTTC. The encoded protein is CASSHGTSGETQYF.